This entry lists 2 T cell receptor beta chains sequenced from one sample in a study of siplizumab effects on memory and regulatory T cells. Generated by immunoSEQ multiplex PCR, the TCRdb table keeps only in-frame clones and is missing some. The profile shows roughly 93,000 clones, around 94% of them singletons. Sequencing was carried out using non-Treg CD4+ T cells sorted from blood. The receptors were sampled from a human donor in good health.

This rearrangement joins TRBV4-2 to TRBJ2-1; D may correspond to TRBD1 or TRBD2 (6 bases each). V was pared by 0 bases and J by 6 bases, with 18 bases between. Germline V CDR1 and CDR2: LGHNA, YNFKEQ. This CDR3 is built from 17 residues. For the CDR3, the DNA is TGTGCCAGCAGCCAAGAGCTAGCGCCCGAGGGGGGCAATGAGCAGTTCTTC. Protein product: CASSQELAPEGGNEQFF.

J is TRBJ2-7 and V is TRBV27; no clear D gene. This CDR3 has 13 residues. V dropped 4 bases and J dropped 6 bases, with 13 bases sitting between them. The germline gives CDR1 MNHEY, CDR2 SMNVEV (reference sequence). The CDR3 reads CASSSSYTFEQYF. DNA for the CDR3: TGTGCCAGCAGTTCCTCTTACACCTTCGAGCAGTACTTC.